These 11 T cell receptor beta chains were all obtained from the same sample, sequenced in a study of cytomegalovirus exposure and HLA in healthy donors. TCRdb's table, derived via immunoSEQ multiplex PCR, lists solely in-frame clones and lacks some. The data show 100,000 to 150,000 clones, approximately 90% seen once. The sequencing input was PBMCs. The source of these receptors is a man between 18 and 29 years old in good health and CMV-seropositive.

The DNA of the CDR3 is TGTGCCAGTAGTACCCGACAGGGGGCAGGCACTGAAGCTTTCTTT. Translating gives CASSTRQGAGTEAFF. The genes are TRBV19 and TRBJ1-1, with 10 nucleotides matching TRBD1. Germline V gene sequence: CDR1 LNHDA, CDR2 SQIVND (reference sequence). CDR3 size: 15 residues. The junction had 6 bases not matched to a gene; V was cut back by 4 bases and J by 4 bases.

The chain recombines TRBV7-2 with TRBJ2-5; 9 positions agree with TRBD1. V shed 5 bases, J shed 7 bases, and the junction held 8 bases outside the gene matches. The V gene's germline CDR1 is SGHTA and CDR2 FQGNSA. This CDR3 spans 14 amino acids. The CDR3 protein is CASSPWTGEGTQYF. CDR3 sequence (DNA): TGTGCCAGCAGCCCCTGGACAGGGGAGGGGACCCAGTACTTC.

CDR3 coding DNA: TGTGCCAGCAGCTTTCAGTGGGGCTCAGGGAACGAGCAGTACTTC. Its protein is CASSFQWGSGNEQYF. The chain uses TRBV7-2 and TRBJ2-7, with TRBD1 as a possible D gene (5 bases). Trimming removed 3 bases from V and 5 bases from J, with 17 bases in between. This CDR3 spans 15 amino acids. Germline V lookup: CDR1 SGHTA, CDR2 FQGNSA.

J is TRBJ1-1 and V is TRBV11-2, with D hard to call. The CDR3 spans 15 residues. Trimming removed 1 base from V and 4 bases from J, with 13 bases in between. Per the germline V gene, CDR1 is SGHAT and CDR2 is FQNNGV. CDR3 bases: TGTGCCAGCAGCTTAGGTCGTAACACGATCACTGAAGCTTTCTTT. Its protein is CASSLGRNTITEAFF. The full variable domain, its missing parts supplied by reference TRBV11-2 and TRBJ1-1, is EAGVAQSPRYKIIEKRQSVAFWCNPISGHATLYWYQQILGQGPKLLIQFQNNGVVDDSQLPKDRFSAERLKGVDSTLKIQPAKLEDSAVYLCASSLGRNTITEAFFGQGTRLTVV.

The chain is built from TRBV4-2 and TRBJ2-1, with 12 bases aligning to TRBD1. CDR1 and CDR2 from the germline V gene are LGHNA and YNFKEQ. The ends lost 4 bases at V and 10 bases at J; junction bases unmatched: 11. The CDR3 is 16 amino acids. CDR3 residues: CASSLNQGQGAGEQFF. In DNA form, the CDR3 reads TGTGCCAGCAGCCTCAACCAGGGACAGGGGGCAGGGGAGCAGTTCTTC.

The chain employs TRBV7-2 and TRBJ2-1, with TRBD1 matching 9 bases. The CDR3 length is 15 residues. V lost 1 base, J lost 7 bases, and 5 bases stayed unmatched. Germline V gene sequence: CDR1 SGHTA, CDR2 FQGNSA. CDR3 loop: CASSLDRGRGNEQFF. The CDR3 nucleotides are TGTGCCAGCAGCTTAGACAGGGGGCGGGGGAATGAGCAGTTCTTC.

The chain uses TRBV10-3 and TRBJ1-2; no definite D call. This CDR3 spans 16 amino acids. Germline V lookup: CDR1 ENHRY, CDR2 SYGVKD. Trimming pared 0 bases from V and 0 bases from J, leaving 11 bases between. CDR3 sequence: CAISESLEFSNYGYTF. The CDR3 DNA reads as TGTGCCATCAGTGAGTCACTAGAGTTCTCTAACTATGGCTACACCTTC.

The chain is built from TRBV11-2 and TRBJ1-4; D may be TRBD1 (6 bases). V was trimmed by 1 base and J by 8 bases, leaving 14 bases between them. This CDR3 has 15 residues. The germline gives CDR1 SGHAT, CDR2 FQNNGV. CDR3 nucleotide sequence: TGTGCCAGCAGCTTAGCGGGGACAACGCTAGAAAAACTGTTTTTT. Translated: CASSLAGTTLEKLFF.

This clone came up once. The chain couples TRBV10-2 to TRBJ1-5; D is undetermined. Germline CDR1 is WSHSY and CDR2 is SAAADI. The CDR3 covers 15 residues. V dropped 5 bases and J dropped 6 bases, with 17 bases sitting between them. Here the CDR3 DNA reads TGCGCCAGCAGTCGCGACGGGGATGGTGGTCAGCCCCAGCATTTT. This gives the protein CASSRDGDGGQPQHF.

This clone appeared once. The chain uses TRBV11-2 and TRBJ2-1; unclear D gene. CDR1 and CDR2 from the germline V gene are SGHAT and FQNNGV. V lost 1 base and J 5 bases, leaving 21 bases between the germline ends. The CDR3 length is 18 residues. The CDR3 bases are TGTGCCAGCAGCTTAGGAGGTATAGTGCAACAAAATAACAATGAGCAGTTCTTC. Its translation: CASSLGGIVQQNNNEQFF.

This chain uses TRBV5-1 with TRBJ1-5, with unresolved D. The CDR3 extends over 11 amino acids. V dropped 6 bases and J dropped 7 bases, with 8 bases sitting between them. The germline CDR1 and CDR2 sequences are SGHRS and YFSETQ. For the CDR3, the DNA is TGCGCCAGCATTACTACCCAGCCCCAGCATTTT. Encoded protein: CASITTQPQHF.